The sample holds a few counts of the clone carrying this TCR beta chain. Antigen: not known. This specimen comes from a study of T cells in Graves' hyperthyroidism and ophthalmopathy. Participants, patients aged 18 to 65, had newly diagnosed hyperthyroidism with a duration under 2 months. V was clipped by 0 bases and J by 2 bases, with 13 bases between them. CDR3 size: 16 residues. Germline-derived CDR1 and CDR2 are LNHNV and YYDKDF (reference sequence). Study observations and caveats: Appearing also in blood were most of the thyroid clonotypes expanded above 0.001. Before onset, ophthalmopathy was predicted by the model a median about 6.2 months earlier. Ophthalmopathy and stable hyperthyroidism were separated by a 13 V-J model.

TCR beta CDR3 region amplification was performed from RNA transcripts. Carried out on the TCR CDR3, a first-round RT-PCR used the HTBI primer set. MiXCR, applied by TCRdb to the multiplex PCR reads, yields one record per CDR3 protein. The table records about 560,000 distinct CDR3 sequences, over 15% of them present only once. The TCR sequence derives from a woman aged 18-29 years with Graves' hyperthyroidism. The sequencing input was blood. V is TRBV15 and J is TRBJ1-2; maybe TRBD1 (5 bases). Here the CDR3 DNA reads TGTGCCACCAGCAGAGACCAGACAGTTCCCAACTATGGCTACACCTTC. This sequence encodes CATSRDQTVPNYGYTF.